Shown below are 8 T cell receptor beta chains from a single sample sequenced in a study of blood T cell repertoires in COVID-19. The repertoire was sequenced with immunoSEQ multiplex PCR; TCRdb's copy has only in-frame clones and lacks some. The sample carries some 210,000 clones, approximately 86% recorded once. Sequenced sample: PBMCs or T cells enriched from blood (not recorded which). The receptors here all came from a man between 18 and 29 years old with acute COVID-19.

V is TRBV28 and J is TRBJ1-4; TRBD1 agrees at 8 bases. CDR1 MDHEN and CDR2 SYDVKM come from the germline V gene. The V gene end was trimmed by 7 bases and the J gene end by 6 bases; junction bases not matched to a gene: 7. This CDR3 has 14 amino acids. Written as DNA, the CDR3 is TGTGCCAGCACCTCACAGGGGGTGGATGAAAAACTGTTTTTT. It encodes CASTSQGVDEKLFF.

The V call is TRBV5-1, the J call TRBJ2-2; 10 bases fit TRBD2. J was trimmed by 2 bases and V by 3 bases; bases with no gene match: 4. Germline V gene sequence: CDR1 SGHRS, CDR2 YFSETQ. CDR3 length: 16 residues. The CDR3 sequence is CASSWTSGINTGELFF. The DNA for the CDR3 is TGCGCCAGCAGCTGGACTAGCGGCATAAACACCGGGGAGCTGTTTTTT.

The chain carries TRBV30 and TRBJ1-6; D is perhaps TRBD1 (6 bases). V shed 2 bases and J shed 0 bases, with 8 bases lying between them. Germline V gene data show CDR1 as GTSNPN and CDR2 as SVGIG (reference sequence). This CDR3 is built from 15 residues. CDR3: CAWSMDSSYNSPLHF. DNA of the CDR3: TGTGCCTGGAGTATGGACAGCTCCTATAATTCACCCCTCCACTTT.

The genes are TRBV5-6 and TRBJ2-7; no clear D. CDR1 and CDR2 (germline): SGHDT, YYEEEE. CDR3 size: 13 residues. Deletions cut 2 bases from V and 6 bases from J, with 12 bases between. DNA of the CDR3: TGTGCCAGCAGCTTAATCGCGGCAGTCGAGCAGTACTTC. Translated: CASSLIAAVEQYF.

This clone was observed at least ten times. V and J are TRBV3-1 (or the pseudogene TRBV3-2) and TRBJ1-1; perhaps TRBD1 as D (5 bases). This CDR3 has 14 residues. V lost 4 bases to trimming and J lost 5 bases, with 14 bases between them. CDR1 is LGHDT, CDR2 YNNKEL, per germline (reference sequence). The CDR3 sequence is CASSRDSDLTEAFF. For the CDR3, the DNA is TGTGCCAGCAGCCGAGACAGCGATCTAACTGAAGCTTTCTTT.

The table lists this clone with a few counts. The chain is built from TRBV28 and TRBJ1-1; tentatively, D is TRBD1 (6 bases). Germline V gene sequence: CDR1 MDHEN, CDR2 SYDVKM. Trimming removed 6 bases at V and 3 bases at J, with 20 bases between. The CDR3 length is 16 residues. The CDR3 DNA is TGTGCCAGCAGCTCAGGGGCCTCTGGGACGGACACTGAAGCTTTCTTT. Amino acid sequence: CASSSGASGTDTEAFF.

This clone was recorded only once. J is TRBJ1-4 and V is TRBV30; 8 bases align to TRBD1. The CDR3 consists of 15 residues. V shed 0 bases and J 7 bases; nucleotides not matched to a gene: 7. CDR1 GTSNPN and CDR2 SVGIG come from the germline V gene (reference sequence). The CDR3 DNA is TGTGCCTGGAGTGTAGGGCAGGGGGCAGGTGAAAAACTGTTTTTT. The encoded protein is CAWSVGQGAGEKLFF.

The CDR3 DNA follows: TGTGCCAGCAGCTTAGCGGGGCCAGATACGCAGTATTTT. Its protein product is CASSLAGPDTQYF. This chain links TRBV7-9 with TRBJ2-3; perhaps TRBD1 as D (5 bases). The V end was cut by 0 bases, the J end by 4 bases, with 5 bases between. This CDR3 is 13 amino acids long. Per germline, CDR1 SEHNR and CDR2 FQNEAQ (reference sequence).